This T cell receptor beta chain appears in the sequencing data of a study of persistence of HIV-infected CD4 T cells. V lost 7 bases and J lost 4, with 9 bases in between. Germline V CDR1 and CDR2: DFQATT, SNEGSKA (reference sequence). The CDR3 sequence is 11 residues long. As for this clone: Its antigen is still unknown.

Overlapping HIV-1 Gag 15-mer peptides at around 1 ug per peptide per mL were used. CD40L/CD69 double-negative CD45RO-high memory CD4+ T cells were collected. The libraries were made with immunoSEQ version 4 in survey mode. Only in-frame clones appear in the TCRdb table, and some are missing; sequencing was by immunoSEQ multiplex PCR. The repertoire includes roughly 35,000 clones, about 81% of them detected once, and 0.97% sits in the top ten. This specimen was cultured CD4+ T cells from PBMCs, taken from a patient who received antiretroviral therapy. V and J are TRBV20-1 and TRBJ2-3; the D is unclear. This TCR was recovered from an adult with HIV. The donor label of this sample is uncertain. CDR3 amino acids: CSVKLADTQYF. CDR3 nucleotide sequence: TGCAGTGTAAAGCTAGCAGATACGCAGTATTTT.